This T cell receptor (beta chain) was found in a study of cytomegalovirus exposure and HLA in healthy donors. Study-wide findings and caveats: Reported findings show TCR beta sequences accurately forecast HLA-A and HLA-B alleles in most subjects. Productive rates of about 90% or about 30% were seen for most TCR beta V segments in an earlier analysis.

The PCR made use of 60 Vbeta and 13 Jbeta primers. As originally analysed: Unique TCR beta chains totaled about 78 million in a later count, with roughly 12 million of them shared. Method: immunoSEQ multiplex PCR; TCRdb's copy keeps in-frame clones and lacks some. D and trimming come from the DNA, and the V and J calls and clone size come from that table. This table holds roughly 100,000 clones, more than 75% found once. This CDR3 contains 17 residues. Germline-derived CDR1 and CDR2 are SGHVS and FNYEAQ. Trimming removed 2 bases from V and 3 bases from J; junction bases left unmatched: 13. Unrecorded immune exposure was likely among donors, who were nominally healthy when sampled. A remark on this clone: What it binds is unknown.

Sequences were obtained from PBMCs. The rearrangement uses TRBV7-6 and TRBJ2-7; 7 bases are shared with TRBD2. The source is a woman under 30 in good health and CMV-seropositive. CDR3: CASSLQGGDYRHYEQYF. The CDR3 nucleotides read TGTGCCAGCAGCTTACAGGGTGGGGACTACCGTCACTACGAGCAGTACTTC.